Following are 22 T cell receptor beta chains from one sample sequenced in a study of T cell responses to AZD1222 COVID-19 vaccine. Generated by immunoSEQ multiplex PCR, the TCRdb table keeps only in-frame clones and is missing some. This sample has around 120,000 clones; around 92% occur once, and the top ten carry approximately 1%. This specimen was peripheral blood, taken on day 0 of AZD1222 vaccination. The receptors stem from an adult in good health.

This chain connects TRBV11-2 to TRBJ2-2; TRBD1 or TRBD2 may be the D gene (6 bases each). This CDR3 has 17 residues. Trimming pared 1 base from V and 3 bases from J, leaving 15 bases between. CDR1 and CDR2 from the germline V gene are SGHAT and FQNNGV. As DNA, the CDR3 is TGTGCCAGCAGCTTAGTGGCAGGGGCGGGACACACCGGGGAGCTGTTTTTT. Protein sequence: CASSLVAGAGHTGELFF.

The gene calls are TRBV5-1 and TRBJ2-7; D perhaps matches TRBD2 (6 bases). This CDR3 has 13 amino acids. V was shortened by 0 bases and J by 3 bases, with 7 bases between the two germline ends. The germline V gene encodes CDR1 SGHRS and CDR2 YFSETQ. The CDR3: CASSLDGGYEQYF. CDR3 nucleotides: TGCGCCAGCAGCTTGGACGGGGGCTACGAGCAGTACTTC. Together with reference TRBV5-1 and TRBJ2-7, the CDR3 gives the full variable domain: KAGVTQTPRYLIKTRGQQVTLSCSPISGHRSVSWYQQTPGQGLQFLFEYFSETQRNKGNFPGRFSGRQFSNSRSEMNVSTLELGDSALYLCASSLDGGYEQYFGPGTRLTVT.

This chain joins TRBV5-8 and TRBJ2-6; D call uncertain. The CDR3 has 13 residues. Germline values: CDR1 SGHTS, CDR2 YDEGEE. Trimming stripped 4 bases from V and 4 bases from J, with 6 bases between. CDR3 sequence reads: CASSRYGANVLTF. The CDR3 DNA reads as TGTGCCAGCAGCCGGTACGGGGCCAACGTCCTGACTTTC. Full variable domain (missing parts from reference TRBV5-8 and TRBJ2-6): EAGVTQSPTHLIKTRGQQATLRCSPISGHTSVYWYQQALGLGLQFLLWYDEGEERNRGNFPPRFSGRQFPNYSSELNVNALELEDSALYLCASSRYGANVLTFGAGSRLTVL.

This chain uses TRBV5-1 with TRBJ2-5; 11 bases match TRBD2. V lost 0 bases and J lost 2; bases outside the gene matches: 3. The germline CDR1 and CDR2 sequences are SGHRS and YFSETQ. The CDR3 extends over 16 amino acids. DNA for the CDR3: TGCGCCAGCAGCTTGGCCGGGACTAGCGGTCAAGAGACCCAGTACTTC. Amino acid sequence: CASSLAGTSGQETQYF.

The genes are TRBV13 and TRBJ1-3, with no clear D. This CDR3 spans 16 amino acids. Germline CDR1 is PRHDT and CDR2 is FYEKMQ (reference sequence). V dropped 2 bases and J dropped 4 bases, with 15 bases sitting between them. DNA for the CDR3: TGTGCCAGCAGCTTAAAAACGGTGGGGAGGGGAAACACCATATATTTT. This sequence encodes CASSLKTVGRGNTIYF.

The V call is TRBV19, the J call TRBJ1-1; D not certain. V lost 6 bases, J lost 4 bases, and 18 bases lay in between. This CDR3 contains 15 residues. Germline values: CDR1 LNHDA, CDR2 SQIVND (reference sequence). The CDR3 spells CASSDHRQRGTEAFF. In DNA, the CDR3 is TGTGCCAGTAGCGACCACCGGCAACGGGGCACTGAAGCTTTCTTT. The whole variable domain, remainder taken from reference TRBV19 and TRBJ1-1, is DGGITQSPKYLFRKEGQNVTLSCEQNLNHDAMYWYRQDPGQGLRLIYYSQIVNDFQKGDIAEGYSVSREKKESFPLTVTSAQKNPTAFYLCASSDHRQRGTEAFFGQGTRLTVV.

There are a few counts of this clone. The genes are TRBV9 and TRBJ2-2; 10 positions match TRBD2. The V and J ends lost 0 bases and 6 bases, in that order; junction bases with no gene match: 5. The germline V gene encodes CDR1 SGDLS and CDR2 YYNGEE. The CDR3 is 16 amino acids. CDR3 residues: CASSVDPSGRPGELFF. DNA for the CDR3: TGTGCCAGCAGCGTAGATCCTAGCGGGAGACCCGGGGAGCTGTTTTTT.

This chain links TRBV6-5 with TRBJ2-1, with D unclear. The CDR3 spans 12 residues. Between the trimmed V and J ends, which lost 6 bases and 1 base, there was a span of 4 bases. In germline, CDR1 is MNHEY, CDR2 SVGAGI. CDR3 sequence reads: CASRGSYNEQFF. The DNA of the CDR3 is TGTGCCAGCAGGGGGTCCTACAATGAGCAGTTCTTC.

The chain is built from TRBV19 and TRBJ2-3; 8 bases agree with TRBD1. The V gene's germline CDR1 is LNHDA and CDR2 SQIVND (reference sequence). V shed 5 bases and J 2 bases; nucleotides not matched to a gene: 3. The CDR3 loop spans 14 amino acids. The CDR3 protein is CASSRQGTTDTQYF. The CDR3 DNA is TGTGCCAGTAGTCGACAGGGGACCACAGATACGCAGTATTTT.

V usage is TRBV28 and J usage is TRBJ2-1, with 10 bases aligning to TRBD2. Germline V gene data show CDR1 as MDHEN and CDR2 as SYDVKM. The V segment lost 4 bases and the J segment 2 bases; nucleotides outside the gene matches: 5. The CDR3 spans 16 residues. This CDR3 reads CASSSPSGSTYNEQFF. The CDR3 nucleotides read TGTGCCAGCAGTTCACCTAGCGGGAGCACCTACAATGAGCAGTTCTTC.

The chain uses TRBV3-1 (or the pseudogene TRBV3-2) and TRBJ1-2; D not certain. The length of the CDR3 is 13 residues. With 4 bases removed from V and 2 bases from J, the gap between germline ends came to 8 bases. CDR1 and CDR2 (germline): LGHDT, YNNKEL (reference sequence). The CDR3 protein is CASSPRRNYGYTF. In nucleotides, the CDR3 is TGTGCCAGCAGCCCCCGGAGAAACTATGGCTACACCTTC.

The chain recombines TRBV18 with TRBJ1-3; 7 nucleotides match TRBD1. Germline V lookup: CDR1 KGHSH, CDR2 LQKENI. This CDR3 is built from 19 residues. V lost 2 bases to trimming and J lost 2 bases; unmatched junction nucleotides: 15. For the CDR3, the DNA is TGTGCCAGCTCACCAAGAGTTATGCAAGGGGGCACTACTGGAAACACCATATATTTT. Its protein is CASSPRVMQGGTTGNTIYF.

The chain couples TRBV5-6 to TRBJ1-2, with D perhaps TRBD1 (6 bases). The CDR3 is made up of 13 amino acids. Germline lookup yields CDR1 SGHDT and CDR2 YYEEEE. The V end lost 1 base, the J end lost 3 bases, and 7 bases lay between the germline ends. The chain's CDR3 is CASSLQGYYGYTF. The CDR3 bases are TGTGCCAGCAGCTTGCAGGGGTACTATGGCTACACCTTC.

The V gene is TRBV6-1, the J gene TRBJ2-5, with TRBD2 matching over 12 bases. In germline, CDR1 is MNHNS, CDR2 SASEGT. This CDR3 is built from 18 residues. Losses at the gene ends were 2 bases for V and 5 bases for J; bases not matched to a gene: 12. The CDR3 bases are TGTGCCAGCAGTGAAATAGGAAGAAGACTAGCGGGAGAGGAGACCCAGTACTTC. Protein product: CASSEIGRRLAGEETQYF.

This sequence joins TRBV5-1 and TRBJ1-1, with D unclear. The germline CDR1 and CDR2 sequences are SGHRS and YFSETQ. V gave up 4 bases and J gave up 0 bases, with 7 bases separating them. CDR3 length: 13 amino acids. CDR3 in amino acids: CASSPLVNTEAFF. Here the CDR3 DNA reads TGCGCCAGCAGCCCCCTGGTGAACACTGAAGCTTTCTTT.

This chain joins TRBV5-8 and TRBJ1-5; D not certain. CDR1 and CDR2 (germline): SGHTS, YDEGEE. The CDR3 length is 13 residues. V was trimmed by 7 bases and J by 1 base, leaving 9 bases between them. The CDR3 DNA follows: TGTGCCAGCGGGAAGGGAAGCAATCAGCCCCAGCATTTT. Protein sequence: CASGKGSNQPQHF.

This clone has only one observation. V is TRBV5-1 and J is TRBJ2-3, with D uncertain. Between the trimmed V and J ends, which lost 0 bases and 2 bases, there was a span of 7 bases. Germline V gene data show CDR1 as SGHRS and CDR2 as YFSETQ. This CDR3 spans 14 amino acids. The CDR3 loop reads CASSLGRNTDTQYF. CDR3 coding DNA: TGCGCCAGCAGCTTGGGCAGGAACACAGATACGCAGTATTTT.

This chain joins TRBV18 and TRBJ1-5; tentatively, D is TRBD1 (5 bases). CDR1 KGHSH and CDR2 LQKENI come from the germline V gene. This CDR3 has 15 residues. The V end lost 1 base, the J end lost 7 bases, and 14 bases lay between the germline ends. The CDR3 nucleotides are TGTGCCAGCTCACCACGTACGGGGACCGGGCAGCCCCAGCATTTT. Translated: CASSPRTGTGQPQHF.

This sequence joins TRBV5-1 and TRBJ1-5; D is ambiguous. With 0 bases removed from V and 1 base from J, the gap between germline ends came to 5 bases. Germline V gene sequence: CDR1 SGHRS, CDR2 YFSETQ. This CDR3 comprises 14 residues. As DNA, the CDR3 is TGCGCCAGCAGCTTGGAGGCAAGCAATCAGCCCCAGCATTTT. Protein sequence: CASSLEASNQPQHF.

Written as DNA, the CDR3 is TGTGCCAGCAGATTGGGACAGAACACTGAAGCTTTCTTT. Translated, it gives CASRLGQNTEAFF. The chain has TRBV6-5 and TRBJ1-1; weak D call: TRBD1 (6 bases). V was trimmed by 6 bases and J by 1 base, leaving 9 bases between them. Germline CDR1 reads MNHEY; CDR2 reads SVGAGI. The CDR3 has 13 amino acids.

V is TRBV19 and J is TRBJ1-2; 8 bases match TRBD1. Trimming took 8 bases from V and 6 from J; bases not matched to a gene: 11. The CDR3 covers 14 residues. Germline CDR1 is LNHDA and CDR2 is SQIVND (reference sequence). In DNA, the CDR3 is TGTGCCAGTCACCAGGGGGCGAGGAGTCATGGCTACACCTTC. Its translation is CASHQGARSHGYTF.

This clone was detected only a few times. The genes are TRBV21-1 and TRBJ2-7. TRBV21-1 counts as a pseudogene. The CDR3 has 16 residues. The CDR3 region is CASSKEVEGGPYEQYF. The CDR3 bases are TGTGCCAGCAGCAAAGAGGTAGAGGGGGGACCCTACGAGCAGTACTTC.